Below, 6 T cell receptor beta chains from the same sample are listed, as sequenced in a study of molecular identifiers for immune sequencing clone quantification. TCRdb passed the PCR reads through MiXCR, listing each CDR3 protein once. This table has some 680,000 distinct CDR3 sequences, roughly 25% appearing once. Sequencing input: naive CD8+ T cells from blood, with Jurkat cell RNA spiked in. The subset is: FACS-sorted CD8+CD4-CCR7+CD45RA+ naive T cells. The receptors originated from a human donor in good health. Some libraries in this study had Jurkat cell RNA spiked in.

There are a few counts of this clonotype. The J gene is TRBJ2-7, the V gene TRBV20-1; D remains ambiguous. The germline V and J ends were trimmed by 0 bases and 4 bases, with 7 bases remaining between them. CDR3 size: 12 residues. Germline CDR1 DFQATT, CDR2 SNEGSKA (reference sequence). The CDR3 DNA is TGCAGTGCTAGAGAAATTATGTACGAGCAGTACTTC. It specifies CSAREIMYEQYF.

The chain couples TRBV25-1 to TRBJ2-3; tentative D call: TRBD2 (6 bases). This CDR3 has 13 residues. From germline, CDR1 is MGHDK and CDR2 SYGVNS. V was clipped by 11 bases and J by 8 bases, with 20 bases between them. The CDR3 coding sequence is TGTGCCCGCGGTGCTTTGGGGGGTGGTACGCAGTATTTT. This sequence encodes CARGALGGGTQYF.

The chain recombines TRBV4-3 with TRBJ2-1; 10 bases are a match to TRBD2. There are 18 residues in the CDR3. The ends lost 8 bases at V and 2 bases at J; junction bases unmatched: 15. In germline, CDR1 is LGHNA, CDR2 YSLEER. The DNA for the CDR3 is TGCGCCAGCGCCCGCCCTAGCGGGAGTGAGGCGCCCTACAATGAGCAGTTCTTC. Its protein product is CASARPSGSEAPYNEQFF.

This rearrangement joins TRBV27 to TRBJ1-2, with 8 positions matching TRBD1. CDR1 is MNHEY, CDR2 SMNVEV, per germline (reference sequence). Losses at the gene ends were 5 bases for V and 8 bases for J; bases not matched to a gene: 7. There are 13 residues in the CDR3. The CDR3 region is CASSVIQGGGYTF. In DNA, the CDR3 is TGTGCCAGCAGTGTAATACAGGGGGGAGGCTACACCTTC.

In nucleotides, the CDR3 is TGTGCCAGCAGTTTGCTGGGGGGGACAGGGGGAACTACCGGGGAGCTGTTTTTT. This sequence encodes CASSLLGGTGGTTGELFF. The chain is built from TRBV27 and TRBJ2-2; 11 bases are shared with TRBD1. The CDR3 spans 18 residues. V shed 3 bases, J shed 5 bases, and the junction held 11 bases outside the gene matches. Germline V lookup: CDR1 MNHEY, CDR2 SMNVEV (reference sequence).

This clonotype was seen ten or more times. This rearrangement joins TRBV7-9 to TRBJ2-2; D is ambiguous. The ends were cut back, 2 bases at V and 0 bases at J, with 4 bases in the middle. Per germline, CDR1 SEHNR and CDR2 FQNEAQ (reference sequence). This CDR3 has 14 amino acids. The CDR3 region has the DNA TGTGCCAGCAGCTTAACAACGAACACCGGGGAGCTGTTTTTT. The encoded protein is CASSLTTNTGELFF.